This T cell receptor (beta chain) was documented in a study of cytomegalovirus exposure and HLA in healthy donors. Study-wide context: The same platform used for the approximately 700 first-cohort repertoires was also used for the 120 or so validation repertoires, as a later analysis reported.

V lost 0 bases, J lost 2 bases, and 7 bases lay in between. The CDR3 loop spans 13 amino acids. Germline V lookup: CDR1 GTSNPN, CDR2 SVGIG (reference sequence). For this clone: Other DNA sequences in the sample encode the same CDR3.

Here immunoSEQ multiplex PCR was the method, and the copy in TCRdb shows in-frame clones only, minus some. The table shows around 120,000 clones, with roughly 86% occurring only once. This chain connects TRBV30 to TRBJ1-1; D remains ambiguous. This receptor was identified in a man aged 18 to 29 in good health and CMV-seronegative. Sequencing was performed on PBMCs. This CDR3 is CAWSVRGNTEAFF. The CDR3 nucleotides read TGTGCCTGGAGTGTACGAGGAAACACTGAAGCTTTCTTT.